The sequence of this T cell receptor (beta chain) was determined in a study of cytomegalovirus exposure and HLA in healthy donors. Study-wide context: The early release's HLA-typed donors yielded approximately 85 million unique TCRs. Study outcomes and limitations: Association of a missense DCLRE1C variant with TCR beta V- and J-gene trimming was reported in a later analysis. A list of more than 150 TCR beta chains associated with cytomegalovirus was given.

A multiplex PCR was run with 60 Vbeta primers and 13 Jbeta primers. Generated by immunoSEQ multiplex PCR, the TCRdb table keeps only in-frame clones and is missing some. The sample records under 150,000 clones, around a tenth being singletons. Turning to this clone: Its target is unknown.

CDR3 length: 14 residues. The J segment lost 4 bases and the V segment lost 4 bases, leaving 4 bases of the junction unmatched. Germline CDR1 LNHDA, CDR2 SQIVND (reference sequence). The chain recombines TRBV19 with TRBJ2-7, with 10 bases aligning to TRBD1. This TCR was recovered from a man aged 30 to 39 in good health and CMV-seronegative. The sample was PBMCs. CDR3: CASSKGQGTYEQYF. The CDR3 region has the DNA TGTGCCAGTAGTAAGGGACAGGGGACTTACGAGCAGTACTTC.